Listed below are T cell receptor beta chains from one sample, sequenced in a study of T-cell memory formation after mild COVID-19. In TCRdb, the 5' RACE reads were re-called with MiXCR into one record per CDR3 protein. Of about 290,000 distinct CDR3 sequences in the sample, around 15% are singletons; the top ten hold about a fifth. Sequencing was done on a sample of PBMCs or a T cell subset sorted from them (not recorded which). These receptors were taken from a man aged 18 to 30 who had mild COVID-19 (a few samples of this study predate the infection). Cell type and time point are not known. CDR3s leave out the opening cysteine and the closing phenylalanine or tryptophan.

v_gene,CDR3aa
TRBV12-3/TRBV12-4,ASSFLGTNTGELF
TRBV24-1,ATQGLDQETQY
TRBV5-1,ASSSAASNTEAF
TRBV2,ASQQDGEVYEQY
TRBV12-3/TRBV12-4,ASSSYRGDGYT
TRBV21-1,ASSPGGFDEKLF
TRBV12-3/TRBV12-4,ASSSPGTGSASYGYT
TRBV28,ASRPRPGTGNQPQH
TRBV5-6,ASAEGSQETQY
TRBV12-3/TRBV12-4,ASSRTGLDNGKLF
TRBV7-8,ASSSRDRVSEAF
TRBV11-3,ASSPTGGSSYNEQF
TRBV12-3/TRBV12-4,ASSPDSSQETQY
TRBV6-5,ASSYKGAANYGYT
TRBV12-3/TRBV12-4,ASSFLTKNIQY
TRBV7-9,ASSPSGEGVYGYT
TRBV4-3,ASSQVVAGGLYNEQF
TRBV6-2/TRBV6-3,ASSYPPSNTEAF
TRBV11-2,AGLAGTGTGELF
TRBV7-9,ASSRPGGALEAF
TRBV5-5,ASSLWGGSTDTQY
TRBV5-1,ASRQRGITDTQY
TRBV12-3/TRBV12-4,ASSATGGNTIY
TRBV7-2,ASGRQGAANEKLF
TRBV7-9,ASSLGRRKQETQY
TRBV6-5,ASSDSLYGYT
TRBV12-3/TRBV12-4,ASSLAPLGDGYT
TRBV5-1,ASSPEGGIEAF
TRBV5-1,ASSLEGARSEKLF
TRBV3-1,ASTSVGAGELF
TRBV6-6,ASRQGSSSEQY
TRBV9,ASSAGGQGRETQY
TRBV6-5,ASIKLGGPETQY
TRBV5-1,ASSLDSLGSGLNEKLF
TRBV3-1,ASSFPGQGPGYT
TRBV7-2,ASSSTGAF
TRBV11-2,ASSLNSGNTIY
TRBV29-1,SVDPRSQRKDTQY
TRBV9,ASSVSPGFTYGYT
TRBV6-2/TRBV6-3,ASSESSYEQY
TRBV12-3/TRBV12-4,ASSTTGAGANVLT
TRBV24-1,ATSLSTGAYGYT
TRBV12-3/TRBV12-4,ASSSQLYEQY
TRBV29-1,SVWIGTNTEAF
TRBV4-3,ASSQESRGYTDTQY
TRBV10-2,ASNPGLRFSDTQY
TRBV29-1,SVAGGIGEETQY
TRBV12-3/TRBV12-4,ASRGDGRAEAF
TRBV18,ASSPAHAGSGANVLT
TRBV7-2,ASSFDPGDPDTEAF
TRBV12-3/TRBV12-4,ASSWGTGELF